Detailed here is one T cell receptor (beta chain). Profiled with immunoSEQ multiplex PCR; TCRdb holds only in-frame clones, not every one. Among some 90,000 clones listed, around 90% were seen once. This entry is derived from a study of Tregs in tolerant kidney transplant recipients. This clonotype was obtained from a human donor in good health. Material: CD8+ T cells from blood.

CDR3 sequence reads: CASSEGLYNEQFF. CDR3 DNA sequence: TGTGCCAGCAGTGAGGGCCTATACAATGAGCAGTTCTTC. This chain uses TRBV27 with TRBJ2-1; D is perhaps TRBD2 (5 bases). The germline V gene encodes CDR1 MNHEY and CDR2 SMNVEV (reference sequence). Trimming left V 5 bases short and J 4 bases short, with 9 bases between. The CDR3 contains 13 residues.